The 6 T cell receptor beta chains below were found in one sample sequenced in a study of shared clonotypes between healthy human individuals. TCRdb keeps only in-frame clones here, not all; method: immunoSEQ multiplex PCR. Among roughly 1,500,000 clones, roughly 98.5% were seen once, and the ten largest hold about 0.35%. Sequencing used naive CD4+ T cells sorted from blood. Subset denoted: CD45RA+ positively selected. The receptors come from a man younger than 40 in good health.

The gene calls are TRBV4-3 and TRBJ2-1, with D unresolved. The CDR3 runs 15 residues. From germline, CDR1 is LGHNA and CDR2 YSLEER. Between the trimmed V and J ends, which lost 0 bases and 6 bases, there was a span of 12 bases. CDR3 DNA: TGCGCCAGCAGCCAAGATTGGCAGCTGGCCAATGAGCAGTTCTTC. The encoded protein is CASSQDWQLANEQFF.

This clone was seen a single time. Additional DNA sequences in this sample encode the identical CDR3. DNA of the CDR3: TGTGCCAGCAGCTTAGGGCAGAGCACAGATACGCAGTATTTT. It specifies CASSLGQSTDTQYF. The chain joins TRBV11-3 to TRBJ2-3; D uncertain. Germline assignment: CDR1 SGHNT and CDR2 YENEEA. Between the trimmed V and J ends, which lost 1 base and 0 bases, there was a span of 5 bases. This CDR3 is 14 amino acids long.

The chain uses TRBV28 and TRBJ1-1; D is possibly TRBD1 (5 bases). CDR1 and CDR2 from the germline V gene are MDHEN and SYDVKM. V lost 7 bases to trimming and J lost 3 bases, with 18 bases between them. The CDR3 extends over 15 amino acids. The CDR3 protein is CASIPVLAGDTEAFF. The CDR3 nucleotides are TGTGCCAGCATCCCAGTCTTGGCGGGGGACACTGAAGCTTTCTTT.

The rearrangement joins TRBV29-1 to TRBJ2-5; D perhaps matches TRBD2 (6 bases). This CDR3 spans 15 amino acids. The germline V gene encodes CDR1 SQVTM and CDR2 ANQGSEA. V lost 3 bases and J lost 2, with 16 bases in between. The CDR3 loop reads CSVDPGGWGQETQYF. CDR3 bases: TGCAGCGTTGACCCCGGGGGATGGGGGCAAGAGACCCAGTACTTC. The full variable domain, with the rest looked up from reference TRBV29-1 and TRBJ2-5, is SAVISQKPSRDICQRGTSLTIQCQVDSQVTMMFWYRQQPGQSLTLIATANQGSEATYESGFVIDKFPISRPNLTFSTLTVSNMSPEDSSIYLCSVDPGGWGQETQYFGPGTRLLVL.

This clone was recorded once. This specimen includes other DNA sequences encoding the same CDR3. This chain links TRBV5-1 with TRBJ2-2, with D hard to call. V was cut by 4 bases and J by 1 base, with 8 bases left in between. The CDR3 sequence is 14 residues long. CDR1 and CDR2 from the germline V gene are SGHRS and YFSETQ. The CDR3 reads CASSLVRNTGELFF. As DNA, the CDR3 is TGCGCCAGCAGCCTCGTCCGGAACACCGGGGAGCTGTTTTTT.

The rearrangement links TRBV28 to TRBJ2-1, with unresolved D. The CDR3 totals 14 residues. V was pared by 3 bases and J by 1 base, with 7 bases between. The germline CDR1 and CDR2 sequences are MDHEN and SYDVKM. Written as DNA, the CDR3 is TGTGCCAGCAGTTTTGAGCTATCCTACAATGAGCAGTTCTTC. Protein: CASSFELSYNEQFF.